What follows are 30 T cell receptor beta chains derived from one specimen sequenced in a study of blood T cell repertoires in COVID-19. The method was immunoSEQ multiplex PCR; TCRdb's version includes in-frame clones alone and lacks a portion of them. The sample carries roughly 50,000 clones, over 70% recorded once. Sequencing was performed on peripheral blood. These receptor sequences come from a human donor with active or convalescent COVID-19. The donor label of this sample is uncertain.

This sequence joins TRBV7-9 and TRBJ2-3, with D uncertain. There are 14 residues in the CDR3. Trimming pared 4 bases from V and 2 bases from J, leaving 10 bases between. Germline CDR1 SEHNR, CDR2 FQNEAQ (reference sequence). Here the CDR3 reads CASSSLGYTDTQYF. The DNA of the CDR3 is TGTGCCAGCAGCTCCCTCGGGTACACAGATACGCAGTATTTT.

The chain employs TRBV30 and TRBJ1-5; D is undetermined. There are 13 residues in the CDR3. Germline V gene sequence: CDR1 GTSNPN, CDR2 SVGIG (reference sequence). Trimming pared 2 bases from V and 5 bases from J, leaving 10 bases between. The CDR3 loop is CAWSLAGDQPQHF. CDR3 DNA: TGTGCCTGGAGTCTAGCGGGAGATCAGCCCCAGCATTTT.

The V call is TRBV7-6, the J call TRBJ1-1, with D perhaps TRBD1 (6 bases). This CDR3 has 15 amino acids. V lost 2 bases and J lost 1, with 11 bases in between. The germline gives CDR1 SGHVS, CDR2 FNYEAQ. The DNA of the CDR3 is TGTGCCAGCAGCTTATCGGGACACCGGAACACTGAAGCTTTCTTT. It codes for CASSLSGHRNTEAFF.

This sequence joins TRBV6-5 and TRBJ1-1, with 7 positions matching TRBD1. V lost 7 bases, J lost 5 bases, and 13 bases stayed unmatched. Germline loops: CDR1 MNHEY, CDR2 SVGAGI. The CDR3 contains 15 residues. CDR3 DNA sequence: TGTGCCAGCAACAAAAACGACAGGGCTAGGACTGAAGCTTTCTTT. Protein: CASNKNDRARTEAFF.

The CDR3 DNA follows: TGTGCCAGCAGCTTGACGCAGGGGACCTCCTACGAGCAGTACTTC. Protein product: CASSLTQGTSYEQYF. The chain couples TRBV11-2 to TRBJ2-7, with D possibly matching TRBD1 (6 bases). Germline loops: CDR1 SGHAT, CDR2 FQNNGV. Deletions cut 3 bases from V and 0 bases from J, with 12 bases between. The length of the CDR3 is 15 residues.

The CDR3 DNA reads as TGTGCCAGCAGCTCCCGGGACAGGGGTGCGGGAATGGGAGGATACGAGCAGTACTTC. As protein: CASSSRDRGAGMGGYEQYF. This sequence joins TRBV7-6 and TRBJ2-7; 10 nucleotides match TRBD1. The CDR3 runs to 19 residues. Losses at the gene ends were 4 bases for V and 4 bases for J; bases not matched to a gene: 19. The germline V gene has CDR1 SGHVS and CDR2 FNYEAQ.

CDR3: CASTLVAGVFTGELFF. The CDR3 DNA reads as TGTGCCAGTACCCTAGTAGCGGGAGTGTTTACCGGGGAGCTGTTTTTT. J is TRBJ2-2 and V is TRBV19; 9 nucleotides line up with TRBD2. The V gene end was trimmed by 7 bases and the J gene end by 5 bases; junction bases not matched to a gene: 11. The CDR3 spans 16 residues. CDR1 and CDR2 (germline): LNHDA, SQIVND (reference sequence).

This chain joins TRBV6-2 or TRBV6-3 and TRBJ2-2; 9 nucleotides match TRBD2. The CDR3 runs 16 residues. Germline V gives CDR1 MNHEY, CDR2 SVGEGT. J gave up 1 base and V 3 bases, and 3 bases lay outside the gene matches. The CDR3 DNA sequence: TGTGCCAGCAGTTATGTTAGCGGGGGGAACACCGGGGAGCTGTTTTTT. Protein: CASSYVSGGNTGELFF.

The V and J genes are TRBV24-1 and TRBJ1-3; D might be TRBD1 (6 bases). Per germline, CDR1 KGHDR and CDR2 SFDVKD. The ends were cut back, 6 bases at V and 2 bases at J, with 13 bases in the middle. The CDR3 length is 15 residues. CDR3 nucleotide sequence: TGTGCCACCAGTCGGGGGGCAGTACCTGGAAACACCATATATTTT. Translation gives CATSRGAVPGNTIYF.

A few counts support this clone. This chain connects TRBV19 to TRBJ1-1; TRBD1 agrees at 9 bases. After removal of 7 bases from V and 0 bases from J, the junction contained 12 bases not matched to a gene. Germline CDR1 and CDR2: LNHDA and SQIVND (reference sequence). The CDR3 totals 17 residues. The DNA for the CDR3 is TGTGCCAGTAACTTCCCGGGACAGGGCATAATGAACACTGAAGCTTTCTTT. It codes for CASNFPGQGIMNTEAFF.

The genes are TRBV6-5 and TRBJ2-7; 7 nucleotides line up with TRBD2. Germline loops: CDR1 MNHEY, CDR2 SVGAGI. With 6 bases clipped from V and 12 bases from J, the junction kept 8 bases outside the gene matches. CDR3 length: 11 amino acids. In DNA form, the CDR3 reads TGTGCCAGCAGGATTAGCGGGCTCGGGTACTTC. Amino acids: CASRISGLGYF.

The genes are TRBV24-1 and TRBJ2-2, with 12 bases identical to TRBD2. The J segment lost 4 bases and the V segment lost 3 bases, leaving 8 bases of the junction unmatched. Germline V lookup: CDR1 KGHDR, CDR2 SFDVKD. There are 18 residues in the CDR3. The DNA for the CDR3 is TGTGCCACCAGTGATCTTCGACTAGCGGGAGAGATCACCGGGGAGCTGTTTTTT. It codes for CATSDLRLAGEITGELFF.

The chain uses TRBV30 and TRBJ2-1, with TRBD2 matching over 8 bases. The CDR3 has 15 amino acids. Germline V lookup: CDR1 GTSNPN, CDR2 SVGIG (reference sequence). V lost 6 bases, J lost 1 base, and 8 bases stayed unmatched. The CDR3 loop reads CACSSGIQSYNEQFF. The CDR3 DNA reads TGTGCCTGCAGTAGCGGGATTCAGTCCTACAATGAGCAGTTCTTC.

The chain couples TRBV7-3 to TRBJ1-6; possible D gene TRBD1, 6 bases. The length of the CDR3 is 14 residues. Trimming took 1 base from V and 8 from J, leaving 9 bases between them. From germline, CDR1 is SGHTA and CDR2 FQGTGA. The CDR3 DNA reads TGTGCCAGCAGCTTAAAGGGGGGGGATTCACCCCTCCACTTT. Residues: CASSLKGGDSPLHF.

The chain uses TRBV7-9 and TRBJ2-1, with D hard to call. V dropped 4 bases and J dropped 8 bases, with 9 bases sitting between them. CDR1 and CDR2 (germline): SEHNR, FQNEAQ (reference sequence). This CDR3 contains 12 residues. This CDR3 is CASSSIVDEQFF. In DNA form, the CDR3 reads TGTGCCAGCAGCTCTATAGTAGATGAGCAGTTCTTC.

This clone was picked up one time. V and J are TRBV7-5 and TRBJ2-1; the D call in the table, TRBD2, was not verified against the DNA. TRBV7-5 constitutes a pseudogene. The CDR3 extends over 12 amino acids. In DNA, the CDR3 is TGTGTCAGAAGCTTCCCGCCGGGAAAGCAGTTCTTC. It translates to CVRSFPPGKQFF.

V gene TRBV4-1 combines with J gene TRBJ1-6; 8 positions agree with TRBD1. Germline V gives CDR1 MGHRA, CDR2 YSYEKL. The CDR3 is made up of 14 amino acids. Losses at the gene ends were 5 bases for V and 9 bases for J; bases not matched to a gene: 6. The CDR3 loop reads CASSGQGRISPLHF. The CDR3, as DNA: TGCGCCAGCAGCGGACAGGGTAGGATTTCACCCCTCCACTTT.

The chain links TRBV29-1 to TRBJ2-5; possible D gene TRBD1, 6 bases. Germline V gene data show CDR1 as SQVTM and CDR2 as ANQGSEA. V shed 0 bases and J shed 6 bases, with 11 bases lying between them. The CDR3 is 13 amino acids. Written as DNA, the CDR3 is TGCAGCGTTGAAGATGGGGGCAAGAAGACCCAGTACTTC. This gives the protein CSVEDGGKKTQYF.

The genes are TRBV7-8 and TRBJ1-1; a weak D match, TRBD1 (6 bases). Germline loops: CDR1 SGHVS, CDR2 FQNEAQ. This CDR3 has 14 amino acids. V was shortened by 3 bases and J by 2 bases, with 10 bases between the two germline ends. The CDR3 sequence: CASSFQGSNTEAFF. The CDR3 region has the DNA TGTGCCAGCAGCTTCCAGGGGTCCAACACTGAAGCTTTCTTT.

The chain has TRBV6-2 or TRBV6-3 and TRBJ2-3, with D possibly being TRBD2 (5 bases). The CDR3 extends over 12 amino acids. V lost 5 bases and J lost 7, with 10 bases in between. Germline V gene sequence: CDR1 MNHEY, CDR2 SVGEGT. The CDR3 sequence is CASSPRAYTQYF. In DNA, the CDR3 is TGTGCCAGCAGTCCGAGGGCCTATACGCAGTATTTT.

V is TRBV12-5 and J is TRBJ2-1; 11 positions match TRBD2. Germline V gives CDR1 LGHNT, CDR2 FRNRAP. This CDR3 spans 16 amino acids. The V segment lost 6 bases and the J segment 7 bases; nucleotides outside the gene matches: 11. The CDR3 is CASGPPLSGRVNEQFF. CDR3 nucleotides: TGTGCTAGTGGCCCCCCCCTTAGCGGGAGGGTAAATGAGCAGTTCTTC.

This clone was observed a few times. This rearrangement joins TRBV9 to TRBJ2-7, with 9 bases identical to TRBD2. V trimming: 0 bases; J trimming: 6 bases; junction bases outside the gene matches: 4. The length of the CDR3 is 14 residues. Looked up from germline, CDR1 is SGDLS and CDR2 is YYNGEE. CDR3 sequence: CASSVDSGRTEQYF. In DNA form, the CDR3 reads TGTGCCAGCAGCGTAGATAGCGGGAGAACCGAGCAGTACTTC. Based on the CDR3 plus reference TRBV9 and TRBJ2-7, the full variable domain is DSGVTQTPKHLITATGQRVTLRCSPRSGDLSVYWYQQSLDQGLQFLIQYYNGEERAKGNILERFSAQQFPDLHSELNLSSLELGDSALYFCASSVDSGRTEQYFGPGTRLTVT.

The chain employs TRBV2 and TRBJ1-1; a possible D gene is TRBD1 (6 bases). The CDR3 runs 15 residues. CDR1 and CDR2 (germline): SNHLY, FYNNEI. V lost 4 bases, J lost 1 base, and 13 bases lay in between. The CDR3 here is CASSGRGSGNTEAFF. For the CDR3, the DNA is TGTGCCAGCAGTGGCAGGGGCTCGGGGAACACTGAAGCTTTCTTT.

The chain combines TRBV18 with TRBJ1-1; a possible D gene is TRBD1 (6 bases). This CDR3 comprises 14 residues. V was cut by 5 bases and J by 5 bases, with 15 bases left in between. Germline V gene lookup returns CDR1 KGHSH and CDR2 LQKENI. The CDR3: CASSGGVGFTEAFF. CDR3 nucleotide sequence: TGTGCCAGCTCAGGGGGCGTTGGGTTTACTGAAGCTTTCTTT.

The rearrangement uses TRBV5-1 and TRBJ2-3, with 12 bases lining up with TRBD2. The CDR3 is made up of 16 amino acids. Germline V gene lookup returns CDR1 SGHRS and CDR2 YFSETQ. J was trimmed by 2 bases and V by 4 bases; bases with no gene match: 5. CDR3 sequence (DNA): TGCGCCAGCAGCCCAGGACTAGCGGGGTTCACAGATACGCAGTATTTT. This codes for CASSPGLAGFTDTQYF.

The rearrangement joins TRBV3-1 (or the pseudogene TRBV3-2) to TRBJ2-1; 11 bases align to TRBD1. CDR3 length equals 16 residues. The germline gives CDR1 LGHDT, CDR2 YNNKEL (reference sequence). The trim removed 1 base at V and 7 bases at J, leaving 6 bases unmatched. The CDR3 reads CASSQGGQGGQNEQFF. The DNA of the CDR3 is TGTGCCAGCAGCCAAGGGGGACAGGGGGGTCAGAATGAGCAGTTCTTC.

The DNA of the CDR3 is TGTGCCAGCGTCGGGCGGACTAACACCGGGGAGCTGTTTTTT. Encoded protein: CASVGRTNTGELFF. The chain is built from TRBV6-5 and TRBJ2-2; possible D gene TRBD2, 5 bases. V was trimmed by 8 bases and J by 2 bases, leaving 12 bases between them. The germline CDR1 and CDR2 sequences are MNHEY and SVGAGI. The CDR3 loop spans 14 amino acids.

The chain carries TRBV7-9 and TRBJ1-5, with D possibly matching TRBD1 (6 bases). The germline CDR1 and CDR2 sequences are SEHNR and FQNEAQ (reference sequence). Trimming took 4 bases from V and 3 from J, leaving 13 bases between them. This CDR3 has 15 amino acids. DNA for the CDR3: TGTGCCAGCAGCTCCACCGACAGGCCCAATCAGCCCCAGCATTTT. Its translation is CASSSTDRPNQPQHF.

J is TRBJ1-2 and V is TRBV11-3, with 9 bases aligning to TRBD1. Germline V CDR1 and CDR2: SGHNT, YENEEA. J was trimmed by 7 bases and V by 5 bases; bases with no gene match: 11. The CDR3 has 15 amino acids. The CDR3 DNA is TGTGCCAGCAGCGCCGGGACAGGGTCGGTTACTGGCTACACCTTC. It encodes CASSAGTGSVTGYTF.

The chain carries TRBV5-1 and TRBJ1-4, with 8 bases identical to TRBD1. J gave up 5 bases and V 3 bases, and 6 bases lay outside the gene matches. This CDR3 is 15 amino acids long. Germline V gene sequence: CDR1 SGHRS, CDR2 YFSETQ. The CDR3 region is CASSCSRTGNEKLFF. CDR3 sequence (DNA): TGCGCCAGCAGCTGCTCTCGGACAGGGAATGAAAAACTGTTTTTT.